These 29 T cell receptor beta chains originate from one sample sequenced in a study of blood T cell repertoires in COVID-19. Assay used: immunoSEQ multiplex PCR; TCRdb lists only in-frame clones, some missing. The sample shows about 350,000 clones, more than 85% of them seen only once. What was sequenced was PBMCs or T cells enriched from blood (not recorded which). The source of these receptors is a woman younger than 45 who had recovered from COVID-19.

V is TRBV15 and J is TRBJ1-2, with D perhaps TRBD1 (6 bases). The germline gives CDR1 LNHNV, CDR2 YYDKDF (reference sequence). V lost 3 bases and J lost 4, with 27 bases in between. The CDR3 has 19 amino acids. The CDR3 DNA is TGTGCCACCAGCAGCGATGGAGGACAGTCTATCCCCGGGACCTATGGCTACACCTTC. It yields the protein CATSSDGGQSIPGTYGYTF.

The CDR3 DNA reads TGTGCCAGCAGCTTACTAGGGCCAGGGTTGTCCTTGGAGCTGTTTTTT. This gives the protein CASSLLGPGLSLELFF. J is TRBJ2-2 and V is TRBV11-2; maybe TRBD1 (5 bases). CDR1 and CDR2 (germline): SGHAT, FQNNGV. V lost 2 bases and J 10 bases, leaving 20 bases between the germline ends. The CDR3 covers 16 residues.

The genes are TRBV2 and TRBJ2-5; TRBD2 matches at 10 bases. The germline CDR1 and CDR2 sequences are SNHLY and FYNNEI. The CDR3 consists of 15 residues. V was pared by 0 bases and J by 3 bases, with 1 base of the junction left unmatched. CDR3 loop: CASSEASGGEETQYF. The CDR3 DNA reads as TGTGCCAGCAGTGAAGCGAGCGGGGGGGAAGAGACCCAGTACTTC. The entire variable domain, with the rest obtained from reference TRBV2 and TRBJ2-5, is as follows: EPEVTQTPSHQVTQMGQEVILRCVPISNHLYFYWYRQILGQKVEFLVSFYNNEISEKSEIFDDQFSVERPDGSNFTLKIRSTKLEDSAMYFCASSEASGGEETQYFGPGTRLLVL.

The chain has TRBV5-6 and TRBJ2-3; the match to TRBD2 covers 9 bases. Trimming cost V 4 bases and J 4 bases; bases outside gene matches: 7. The germline V gene encodes CDR1 SGHDT and CDR2 YYEEEE. This CDR3 comprises 15 residues. CDR3: CASSHSGGVSDTQYF. The CDR3 coding sequence is TGTGCCAGCAGCCATAGCGGGGGTGTTTCAGATACGCAGTATTTT.

This sequence joins TRBV20-1 and TRBJ1-3; D is unclear. There are 13 residues in the CDR3. V was shortened by 3 bases and J by 4 bases, with 10 bases between the two germline ends. Per the germline V gene, CDR1 is DFQATT and CDR2 is SNEGSKA (reference sequence). This CDR3 is CSASGISGNTIYF. In DNA, the CDR3 is TGCAGTGCTAGTGGTATCTCCGGAAACACCATATATTTT.

This clone was counted once. The CDR3: CASSPGFLQETQYF. DNA for the CDR3: TGCGCCAGCAGCCCCGGTTTCCTACAAGAGACCCAGTACTTC. This chain connects TRBV5-1 to TRBJ2-5; unclear D gene. CDR3 length: 14 residues. Germline V gene sequence: CDR1 SGHRS, CDR2 YFSETQ. Trimming took off 4 bases at V and 2 bases at J, with 12 bases between the two ends.

This clone was detected many times. V gene TRBV29-1 combines with J gene TRBJ2-3; 10 nucleotides agree with TRBD1. The ends lost 4 bases at V and 2 bases at J; junction bases unmatched: 0. Looked up from germline, CDR1 is SQVTM and CDR2 is ANQGSEA. CDR3 length equals 13 residues. The DNA of the CDR3 is TGCAGCGTTGGACAGGGGGCCACAGATACGCAGTATTTT. This sequence encodes CSVGQGATDTQYF.

The chain carries TRBV6-1 and TRBJ2-2; 7 bases agree with TRBD2. Per germline, CDR1 MNHNS and CDR2 SASEGT. The ends lost 2 bases at V and 7 bases at J; junction bases unmatched: 4. This CDR3 is built from 14 residues. CDR3 nucleotides: TGTGCCAGCAGTGAACTAGCGGCGAACGGGGAGCTGTTTTTT. Protein: CASSELAANGELFF.

V usage is TRBV28 and J usage is TRBJ1-5; D unresolved. Looked up from germline, CDR1 is MDHEN and CDR2 is SYDVKM. The V end lost 9 bases, the J end lost 1 base, and 7 bases lay between the germline ends. This CDR3 has 12 amino acids. The chain's CDR3 is CASRGSNQPQHF. For the CDR3, the DNA is TGTGCCAGTCGAGGCAGCAATCAGCCCCAGCATTTT.

The genes are TRBV3-1 (or the pseudogene TRBV3-2) and TRBJ2-1; 8 bases align to TRBD1. Germline trimming cut 8 bases from V and 2 bases from J; bases unmatched to any gene: 8. Germline values: CDR1 LGHDT, CDR2 YNNKEL (reference sequence). CDR3 length: 15 amino acids. Here the CDR3 reads CASGRQGRPYNEQFF. The DNA of the CDR3 is TGTGCCAGCGGCAGACAGGGGAGACCCTACAATGAGCAGTTCTTC.

The chain combines TRBV15 with TRBJ1-1; TRBD1 aligns across 7 bases. Germline V gene data show CDR1 as LNHNV and CDR2 as YYDKDF (reference sequence). The CDR3 has 14 amino acids. Germline trimming cut 5 bases from V and 11 bases from J; bases unmatched to any gene: 14. The chain's CDR3 is CATSQYQTGVVAFF. CDR3 nucleotides: TGTGCCACCAGCCAGTACCAAACAGGGGTGGTGGCTTTCTTT.

The V gene is TRBV18, the J gene TRBJ2-7; TRBD1 is a possible D gene (6 bases). Looked up from germline, CDR1 is KGHSH and CDR2 is LQKENI. The CDR3 is 17 residues long. Trimming took off 3 bases at V and 0 bases at J, with 18 bases between the two ends. CDR3 protein: CASSPITGTRSSYEQYF. CDR3 sequence (DNA): TGTGCCAGCTCACCCATTACCGGGACACGGAGCTCCTACGAGCAGTACTTC.

The chain is built from TRBV29-1 and TRBJ2-2; D gene ambiguous. The germline V gene has CDR1 SQVTM and CDR2 ANQGSEA. CDR3 length: 15 residues. The V and J ends lost 2 bases and 2 bases respectively, with 12 bases between them. The CDR3 is CSVESRQANTGELFF. The CDR3 region has the DNA TGCAGCGTTGAATCTCGGCAGGCCAACACCGGGGAGCTGTTTTTT.

This chain links TRBV7-9 with TRBJ1-4; the D is unclear. V gave up 5 bases and J gave up 5 bases, with 15 bases separating them. CDR1 is SEHNR, CDR2 FQNEAQ, per germline (reference sequence). The CDR3 loop spans 15 amino acids. CDR3 sequence (DNA): TGTGCCAGCAGCCCCGCCGCAGAACGCAATGAAAAACTGTTTTTT. Amino acid sequence: CASSPAAERNEKLFF.

This chain connects TRBV14 to TRBJ2-1; 8 bases match TRBD2. This CDR3 comprises 17 residues. Germline values: CDR1 SGHDN, CDR2 FVKESK. Losses at the gene ends were 6 bases for V and 13 bases for J; bases not matched to a gene: 23. DNA of the CDR3: TGTGCCAGCAGTCACAACGGGGGGGGTCACAACCCCCGTATCCAGTTCTTC. Translation: CASSHNGGGHNPRIQFF. The variable domain in full, with the rest retrieved from reference TRBV14 and TRBJ2-1, is EAGVTQFPSHSVIEKGQTVTLRCDPISGHDNLYWYRRVMGKEIKFLLHFVKESKQDESGMPNNRFLAERTGGTYSTLKVQPAELEDSGVYFCASSHNGGGHNPRIQFFGPGTRLTVL.

The CDR3 sequence: CAINSGVMNTEAFF. The CDR3 bases are TGTGCCATCAACTCCGGGGTAATGAACACTGAAGCTTTCTTT. The chain employs TRBV28 and TRBJ1-1; D call uncertain. Trimming cost V 10 bases and J 0 bases, with 15 bases left between them. The CDR3 is 14 amino acids. CDR1 MDHEN and CDR2 SYDVKM come from the germline V gene.

The CDR3 nucleotides are TGTGCCAGCAGCCCACAGGGGTTGAGCAATCAGCCCCAGCATTTT. This translates into CASSPQGLSNQPQHF. This chain links TRBV2 with TRBJ1-5, with 7 bases matching TRBD1. The trim removed 6 bases at V and 1 base at J, leaving 6 bases unmatched. Germline V CDR1 and CDR2: SNHLY, FYNNEI. The CDR3 consists of 15 residues.

V and J are TRBV12-3 or TRBV12-4 and TRBJ1-1, with a weak D call TRBD1 (5 bases). The CDR3 covers 12 residues. V was shortened by 2 bases and J by 11 bases, with 12 bases between the two germline ends. CDR3 loop: CASSLFGGEAFF. The CDR3 coding sequence is TGTGCCAGCAGTTTATTCGGAGGGGAGGCTTTCTTT.

This chain links TRBV4-3 with TRBJ1-2; 7 bases line up with TRBD1. The CDR3 runs to 16 residues. Germline loops: CDR1 LGHNA, CDR2 YSLEER. The trim removed 0 bases at V and 3 bases at J, leaving 7 bases unmatched. CDR3 region: CASSQDTDRVHYGYTF. CDR3 in DNA: TGCGCCAGCAGCCAAGATACTGACAGGGTGCACTATGGCTACACCTTC.

This chain connects TRBV30 to TRBJ2-5, with 7 bases lining up with TRBD2. The CDR3 contains 14 residues. Per germline, CDR1 GTSNPN and CDR2 SVGIG (reference sequence). With V trimmed by 5 bases and J by 5 bases, 11 bases remained unmatched. The CDR3 reads CAWSLGGTRETQYF. Here the CDR3 DNA reads TGTGCCTGGTCCCTGGGGGGGACTCGGGAGACCCAGTACTTC.

The chain employs TRBV15 and TRBJ1-5; tentatively, D is TRBD1 (5 bases). The germline V and J ends were trimmed by 3 bases and 7 bases, with 10 bases remaining between them. The CDR3 has 13 residues. Germline V lookup: CDR1 LNHNV, CDR2 YYDKDF (reference sequence). This CDR3 reads CATSSNRRQPQHF. CDR3 DNA: TGTGCCACCAGCAGTAACAGGAGACAGCCCCAGCATTTT.

This sequence joins TRBV3-1 (or the pseudogene TRBV3-2) and TRBJ2-2; no clear D. The length of the CDR3 is 15 residues. Germline values: CDR1 LGHDT, CDR2 YNNKEL (reference sequence). V dropped 2 bases and J dropped 0 bases, with 7 bases sitting between them. The CDR3 nucleotides read TGTGCCAGCAGCCAACAGGCTTCGAACACCGGGGAGCTGTTTTTT. Its translation: CASSQQASNTGELFF.

The chain uses TRBV6-2 or TRBV6-3 and TRBJ2-3; D is possibly TRBD2 (6 bases). Germline assignment: CDR1 MNHEY and CDR2 SVGEGT. CDR3 length equals 17 residues. The V end lost 2 bases, the J end lost 5 bases, and 20 bases lay between the germline ends. The CDR3 region has the DNA TGTGCCAGCAGTTACCCCTTTAGCGGACATCGACGAGATACGCAGTATTTT. This translates into CASSYPFSGHRRDTQYF.

V is TRBV10-1 and J is TRBJ2-1; D not certain. V gave up 0 bases and J gave up 9 bases, with 12 bases separating them. This CDR3 has 14 residues. Per the germline V gene, CDR1 is WNHNN and CDR2 is SYGVQD (reference sequence). The CDR3 region is CASSESGSFGEQFF. The CDR3 DNA reads as TGCGCCAGCAGTGAGTCCGGGTCCTTCGGTGAGCAGTTCTTC.

The chain employs TRBV5-1 and TRBJ2-7; 9 bases map to TRBD2. Germline values: CDR1 SGHRS, CDR2 YFSETQ. The CDR3 runs 14 residues. The V gene end was trimmed by 7 bases and the J gene end by 2 bases; junction bases not matched to a gene: 7. In DNA, the CDR3 is TGCGCCAGCTCGACTAGCGGACCAACCTACGAGCAGTACTTC. This sequence encodes CASSTSGPTYEQYF.

This sequence joins TRBV6-5 and TRBJ1-5; 7 bases agree with TRBD1. In germline, CDR1 is MNHEY, CDR2 SVGAGI. Losses at the gene ends were 6 bases for V and 7 bases for J; bases not matched to a gene: 12. This CDR3 spans 15 amino acids. The chain's CDR3 is CASRQGQALGQPQHF. DNA of the CDR3: TGTGCCAGCAGGCAAGGACAGGCCCTGGGACAGCCCCAGCATTTT.

V usage is TRBV2 and J usage is TRBJ2-2; D is perhaps TRBD2 (5 bases). Germline assignment: CDR1 SNHLY and CDR2 FYNNEI. V was shortened by 2 bases and J by 1 base, with 8 bases between the two germline ends. The CDR3 loop spans 15 amino acids. The CDR3 loop reads CASSENGLNTGELFF. For the CDR3, the DNA is TGTGCCAGCAGTGAAAATGGACTGAACACCGGGGAGCTGTTTTTT.

The gene calls are TRBV6-5 and TRBJ1-5, with D maybe TRBD1 (6 bases). Trimming removed 4 bases from V and 5 bases from J, with 12 bases in between. There are 14 residues in the CDR3. Germline V gene data show CDR1 as MNHEY and CDR2 as SVGAGI. The CDR3 coding sequence is TGTGCCAGCAGTTTCAGGGGCAGCGATCAGCCCCAGCATTTT. Its translation is CASSFRGSDQPQHF.

The rearrangement joins TRBV19 to TRBJ1-3; D remains unclear. Germline V gives CDR1 LNHDA, CDR2 SQIVND (reference sequence). CDR3 length equals 16 residues. Trimming removed 11 bases at V and 0 bases at J, with 20 bases between. The CDR3 region has the DNA TGTGCCTCCGACTCCAGCGGCCACTTCTCTGGAAACACCATATATTTT. It translates to CASDSSGHFSGNTIYF.